One and the same sample provided the 21 T cell receptor beta chains below, sequenced in a study of read filtering for tumor transcriptome and immune sequencing. The library was built from roughly 400 ng RNA with molecular barcoded adaptors for alpha/delta and beta/gamma chains. TCRdb recomputed calls from the reads with MiXCR, one row per CDR3 protein. Of some 140,000 distinct CDR3 sequences listed, about 13% were seen once; the top ten hold more than 6.5%. Sequenced sample: a population of CD138-negative cells sorted from bone marrow. Receptor source: a donor at least 40 years old with multiple myeloma.

There are many counts of this clonotype. The chain couples TRBV29-1 to TRBJ2-7; TRBD1 might be the D (5 bases). Between the trimmed V and J ends, which lost 4 bases and 1 base, there was a span of 8 bases. Germline V gene data show CDR1 as SQVTM and CDR2 as ANQGSEA. The CDR3 sequence is 12 residues long. CDR3 sequence reads: CSVGAGSYEQYF. In DNA form, the CDR3 reads TGCAGCGTTGGTGCAGGGTCCTACGAGCAGTACTTC.

This clonotype showed up many times. The chain carries TRBV4-3 and TRBJ2-2; D gene uncertain. The germline V and J ends were trimmed by 0 bases and 3 bases, with 11 bases remaining between them. Germline CDR1 LGHNA, CDR2 YSLEER. This CDR3 spans 16 amino acids. Here the CDR3 DNA reads TGCGCCAGCAGCCAAGAATCATGGGAAGACACCGGGGAGCTGTTTTTT. Its translation: CASSQESWEDTGELFF.

This clonotype was observed many times. V usage is TRBV20-1 and J usage is TRBJ2-3; D not certain. There are 11 residues in the CDR3. The V gene's germline CDR1 is DFQATT and CDR2 SNEGSKA (reference sequence). The V and J ends lost 6 bases and 3 bases respectively, with 7 bases between them. The CDR3 sequence: CSADKTDTQYF. In nucleotides, the CDR3 is TGCAGTGCCGACAAGACAGATACGCAGTATTTT.

Worth noting for this clonotype: A read error is possible here, since a much larger clone lies one base away. The chain is built from TRBV19 and TRBJ1-5; D might be TRBD1 (5 bases). Germline CDR1 and CDR2: LNHDA and SQIVND (reference sequence). The CDR3 length is 14 residues. For the CDR3, the DNA is TGTGCCGGTAGTAAGGGGTCTAGCAATCAGCCCCAGCATTTT. This translates into CAGSKGSSNQPQHF.

The chain couples TRBV19 to TRBJ2-2, with 7 nucleotides matching TRBD2. The V segment lost 3 bases and the J segment 6 bases; nucleotides outside the gene matches: 7. The CDR3 is 15 amino acids. The germline V gene has CDR1 LNHDA and CDR2 SQIVND (reference sequence). Written as DNA, the CDR3 is TGTGCCAGTAGTATCCAGGGAGGGCGCCCCGGGGAGCTGTTTTTT. Its translation is CASSIQGGRPGELFF.

The chain employs TRBV5-5 and TRBJ2-5, with 7 bases aligning to TRBD2. Unmatched junction bases numbered 10, after V lost 4 bases and J lost 1 base. CDR3 size: 16 residues. The germline CDR1 and CDR2 sequences are SGHKS and YYEKEE (reference sequence). The CDR3 DNA follows: TGTGCCAGCAGCCCTGATAGCGGGCCCCGCCAAGAGACCCAGTACTTC. Its translation is CASSPDSGPRQETQYF. Filled out from reference TRBV5-5 and TRBJ2-5, the complete variable domain reads DAGVTQSPTHLIKTRGQQVTLRCSPISGHKSVSWYQQVLGQGPQFIFQYYEKEERGRGNFPDRFSARQFPNYSSELNVNALLLGDSALYLCASSPDSGPRQETQYFGPGTRLLVL.

This clonotype was seen at least ten times. V usage is TRBV25-1 and J usage is TRBJ2-1, with 13 bases lining up with TRBD2. The CDR3 contains 16 residues. Germline V lookup: CDR1 MGHDK, CDR2 SYGVNS. Trimming at V came to 3 bases and at J to 9 bases, leaving 8 bases not matched to a gene. The CDR3 sequence: CASSETGLAGRGEQFF. The CDR3, as DNA: TGTGCCAGCAGTGAGACGGGACTAGCGGGAAGAGGTGAGCAGTTCTTC.

This clonotype showed up many times. V usage is TRBV12-3 or TRBV12-4 and J usage is TRBJ1-6; D uncertain. The V end was cut by 6 bases, the J end by 7 bases, with 16 bases between. This CDR3 contains 15 residues. CDR3 in DNA: TGTGCCAGCAGGCGGACCTTGACGGGAAATTCACCCCTCCACTTT. Amino acid sequence: CASRRTLTGNSPLHF.

This clonotype appeared many times. The chain employs TRBV20-1 and TRBJ2-5, with 9 bases identical to TRBD2. The CDR3 is made up of 14 amino acids. Germline V lookup: CDR1 DFQATT, CDR2 SNEGSKA (reference sequence). V dropped 3 bases and J dropped 3; count of bases not matched to a gene: 5. CDR3 in DNA: TGCAGTGCTAGTGGCCTAGCGGGAAAAGAGACCCAGTACTTC. It is translated as CSASGLAGKETQYF.

This clonotype was observed many times. This chain joins TRBV29-1 and TRBJ2-7; D is perhaps TRBD1 (5 bases). The germline gives CDR1 SQVTM, CDR2 ANQGSEA. The CDR3 loop spans 11 amino acids. Trimming cost V 6 bases and J 2 bases, with 8 bases left between them. In DNA form, the CDR3 reads TGCAGCGTCCAGGGTCCCTACGAGCAGTACTTC. Protein: CSVQGPYEQYF.

The chain couples TRBV14 to TRBJ2-3, with 8 bases matching TRBD2. Trimming cost V 8 bases and J 5 bases; bases outside gene matches: 9. CDR1 is SGHDN and CDR2 is FVKESK in the germline V gene. This CDR3 has 14 amino acids. The CDR3 DNA reads as TGTGCCAGCCGCTACCGGGAGGGCCAAGATACGCAGTATTTT. Translated: CASRYREGQDTQYF.

This clonotype was counted at least ten times. This chain joins TRBV12-3 or TRBV12-4 and TRBJ1-4; 7 positions match TRBD1. This CDR3 region has 15 residues. The V and J ends lost 7 bases and 7 bases, in that order; junction bases with no gene match: 12. As DNA, the CDR3 is TGTGCCAGCATGGTAGTGACAGGGTTTCGTGAAAAACTGTTTTTT. The encoded protein is CASMVVTGFREKLFF.

The sample holds many counts of this clonotype. The chain combines TRBV11-3 with TRBJ2-1, with 14 bases identical to TRBD2. Trimming at V came to 4 bases and at J to 6 bases, leaving 2 bases not matched to a gene. The length of the CDR3 is 15 residues. Germline CDR1 is SGHNT and CDR2 is YENEEA. This chain's CDR3 is CASSSTSGRGNEQFF. The CDR3 DNA reads as TGTGCCAGCAGCTCGACTAGCGGGAGGGGCAATGAGCAGTTCTTC.

In this sample, this clonotype turned up many times. The V and J genes are TRBV27 and TRBJ2-1, with a possible D match to TRBD2 (5 bases). V dropped 4 bases and J dropped 7 bases, with 11 bases sitting between them. The CDR3 totals 13 residues. Germline CDR1 MNHEY, CDR2 SMNVEV (reference sequence). CDR3 in DNA: TGTGCCAGCAGTTGGGGAGAGTTAAATGAGCAGTTCTTC. It is translated as CASSWGELNEQFF.

This clonotype was counted at least ten times. The CDR3, as DNA: TGCGCCAGCAGGAATGATAACACTGAAGCTTTCTTT. Its protein product is CASRNDNTEAFF. The chain recombines TRBV5-1 with TRBJ1-1; no clear D gene. The CDR3 extends over 12 amino acids. Germline V lookup: CDR1 SGHRS, CDR2 YFSETQ. V was cut by 5 bases and J by 2 bases, with 7 bases left in between.

The sample holds many counts of this clonotype. This chain links TRBV7-9 with TRBJ1-1, with TRBD1 matching 8 bases. The CDR3 covers 14 residues. Per the germline V gene, CDR1 is SEHNR and CDR2 is FQNEAQ (reference sequence). After removal of 5 bases from V and 1 base from J, the junction contained 3 bases not matched to a gene. The CDR3 DNA reads as TGTGCCAGCAGCCCCGACAGGGGGAACACTGAAGCTTTCTTT. Translated: CASSPDRGNTEAFF.

On this clonotype itself: This clone may be a read error of a much larger clone one base away. The chain couples TRBV2 to TRBJ1-5; D is perhaps TRBD1 (6 bases). From germline, CDR1 is SNHLY and CDR2 FYNNEI. The CDR3 totals 15 residues. The CDR3 coding sequence is TGTGTCAGCAGTGAAGTCCGGACAGCTGCGAGGCCCCAGCATTTT. Its translation: CVSSEVRTAARPQHF.

The rearrangement joins TRBV18 to TRBJ2-5; tentative D call: TRBD2 (5 bases). CDR3 length: 14 amino acids. The ends were cut back, 6 bases at V and 0 bases at J, with 11 bases in the middle. Germline values: CDR1 KGHSH, CDR2 LQKENI. DNA for the CDR3: TGTGCCAGCTCTCAAGGGAGAGACCAAGAGACCCAGTACTTC. It yields the protein CASSQGRDQETQYF.

This clonotype was picked up many times. The V call is TRBV29-1, the J call TRBJ2-5; no definite D call. In germline, CDR1 is SQVTM, CDR2 ANQGSEA. The CDR3 runs to 13 residues. Trimming left V 3 bases short and J 3 bases short, with 11 bases between. The CDR3 DNA sequence: TGCAGCGTTGACTACAGTCGGAAAGAGACCCAGTACTTC. Translating gives CSVDYSRKETQYF.

This chain connects TRBV5-4 to TRBJ2-7, with D tentatively TRBD1 (6 bases). V was cut by 4 bases and J by 4 bases, with 12 bases left in between. Germline assignment: CDR1 SGHNT and CDR2 YYREEE (reference sequence). This CDR3 region has 13 residues. CDR3 amino acids: CASSKETGYEQYF. The CDR3 DNA reads as TGTGCCAGCAGCAAGGAAACAGGGTACGAGCAGTACTTC. The entire variable domain, with the rest obtained from reference TRBV5-4 and TRBJ2-7, is as follows: ETGVTQSPTHLIKTRGQQVTLRCSSQSGHNTVSWYQQALGQGPQFIFQYYREEENGRGNFPPRFSGLQFPNYSSELNVNALELDDSALYLCASSKETGYEQYFGPGTRLTVT.

A note on this clonotype: One junction end disagrees with the germline gene, perhaps due to a read error. The chain is built from TRBV7-9 and TRBJ2-7, with a tentative D call TRBD1 (6 bases). Germline V gives CDR1 SEHNR, CDR2 FQNEAQ (reference sequence). The CDR3 consists of 11 residues. The CDR3 sequence is CASILGGEQYF. The DNA for the CDR3 is TGTGCCAGCATCTTAGGGGGCGAGCAGTACTTC.